Below, 21 T cell receptor beta chains from the same sample are listed, as sequenced in a study of shared clonotypes between healthy human individuals. Clones were read by immunoSEQ multiplex PCR, and TCRdb kept only the in-frame ones, dropping some. This table has millions of clones, around nine tenths appearing once. Sequenced material: naive CD4+ T cells sorted from blood. Sample subset: CD45RA+ positively selected. The origin of the receptors is a young man in good health.

CDR3 DNA sequence: TGTGCCAGTAGTCCTATCGATCAGCCCCAGCATTTT. Amino acids: CASSPIDQPQHF. The chain recombines TRBV19 with TRBJ1-5; unclear D gene. The CDR3 covers 12 residues. V shed 5 bases and J shed 5 bases, with 7 bases lying between them. CDR1 is LNHDA, CDR2 SQIVND, per germline (reference sequence).

This chain uses TRBV6-6 with TRBJ1-3; D unresolved. Germline values: CDR1 MNHNY, CDR2 SVGAGI (reference sequence). CDR3 length equals 14 residues. The ends were cut back, 7 bases at V and 4 bases at J, with 14 bases in the middle. The CDR3, as DNA: TGTGCCAGCATCGTGGGTTCCGGAGGAAACACCATATATTTT. Its protein is CASIVGSGGNTIYF.

V is TRBV23-1 and J is TRBJ1-5; D remains ambiguous. TRBV23-1 carries the ORF label, with uncertain function. The CDR3 length is 16 residues. V dropped 0 bases and J dropped 2 bases, with 11 bases sitting between them. The CDR3 DNA reads TGCGCCAGCAGTCAATCCGCCCTCGGGGGCAATCAGCCCCAGCATTTT. It is translated as CASSQSALGGNQPQHF.

The chain links TRBV5-4 to TRBJ1-1; maybe TRBD1 (6 bases). Trimming removed 4 bases from V and 3 bases from J, with 13 bases in between. The germline V gene has CDR1 SGHNT and CDR2 YYREEE (reference sequence). The CDR3 loop spans 14 amino acids. In DNA form, the CDR3 reads TGTGCCAGCAGCGGTGGGGGCAGGGACACTGAAGCTTTCTTT. Amino acids: CASSGGGRDTEAFF. The full variable domain, with the rest looked up from reference TRBV5-4 and TRBJ1-1, is ETGVTQSPTHLIKTRGQQVTLRCSSQSGHNTVSWYQQALGQGPQFIFQYYREEENGRGNFPPRFSGLQFPNYSSELNVNALELDDSALYLCASSGGGRDTEAFFGQGTRLTVV.

The V and J genes are TRBV5-8 and TRBJ2-3, with TRBD2 matching over 7 bases. With V trimmed by 4 bases and J by 0 bases, 2 bases remained unmatched. Germline CDR1 and CDR2: SGHTS and YDEGEE. The length of the CDR3 is 14 residues. As DNA, the CDR3 is TGTGCCAGCAGCGCGGGACTAAGCACAGATACGCAGTATTTT. Translation gives CASSAGLSTDTQYF.

This chain joins TRBV19 and TRBJ1-6, with a weak D call TRBD1 (5 bases). In germline, CDR1 is LNHDA, CDR2 SQIVND (reference sequence). Trimming removed 2 bases at V and 7 bases at J, with 15 bases between. The CDR3 has 16 residues. CDR3 coding DNA: TGTGCCAGTAGTATATCACCGGGACGGATAAATTCACCCCTCCACTTT. The encoded protein is CASSISPGRINSPLHF.

This clone was seen once. The rearrangement links TRBV5-1 to TRBJ2-1, with 10 positions matching TRBD2. CDR3 length equals 14 residues. After removal of 6 bases from V and 8 bases from J, the junction contained 8 bases not matched to a gene. Germline CDR1 reads SGHRS; CDR2 reads YFSETQ. DNA for the CDR3: TGCGCCAGCAAGGATCCTAGCGGGAGTTATGAGCAGTTCTTC. It specifies CASKDPSGSYEQFF.

V is TRBV25-1 and J is TRBJ2-5; possible D gene TRBD2, 6 bases. Germline lookup yields CDR1 MGHDK and CDR2 SYGVNS. Trimming pared 6 bases from V and 4 bases from J, leaving 12 bases between. The CDR3 spans 13 residues. The CDR3 DNA reads as TGTGCCAGCAGGGGGGGAGTTGGAGAGACCCAGTACTTC. It yields the protein CASRGGVGETQYF.

The sample holds one count of this clone. The chain links TRBV9 to TRBJ2-3, with D perhaps TRBD2 (6 bases). The CDR3 has 17 residues. Germline CDR1 reads SGDLS; CDR2 reads YYNGEE. Trimming shortened V by 3 bases and J by 2 bases, and 19 bases separated the two germline ends. CDR3 coding DNA: TGTGCCAGCAGCGCCCCTCCTGGAGGGCACCTCACAGATACGCAGTATTTT. Translated, it gives CASSAPPGGHLTDTQYF.

This clone has only one observation. The rearrangement links TRBV5-4 to TRBJ2-1; 10 bases line up with TRBD2. This CDR3 has 16 residues. The germline V gene has CDR1 SGHNT and CDR2 YYREEE (reference sequence). J was trimmed by 4 bases and V by 5 bases; bases with no gene match: 9. This CDR3 reads CASSMGGTSEYNEQFF. The CDR3 DNA sequence: TGTGCCAGCAGTATGGGGGGGACTAGCGAGTACAATGAGCAGTTCTTC.

The chain has TRBV5-1 and TRBJ2-5, with 10 bases matching TRBD1. The germline CDR1 and CDR2 sequences are SGHRS and YFSETQ. The CDR3 covers 14 residues. Trimming at V came to 5 bases and at J to 5 bases, leaving 6 bases not matched to a gene. The CDR3 reads CASRPTGGKETQYF. The CDR3 nucleotides read TGCGCCAGCAGGCCGACAGGGGGCAAGGAGACCCAGTACTTC.

V is TRBV10-2 and J is TRBJ1-3, with D perhaps TRBD1 (6 bases). V lost 7 bases, J lost 0 bases, and 13 bases lay in between. Germline CDR1 is WSHSY and CDR2 is SAAADI. The CDR3 covers 15 residues. The CDR3 loop reads CASTGQLTSGNTIYF. CDR3 nucleotides: TGCGCCAGCACCGGACAGCTCACCTCTGGAAACACCATATATTTT.

V gene TRBV7-2 combines with J gene TRBJ1-1; TRBD1 might be the D (6 bases). Per germline, CDR1 SGHTA and CDR2 FQGNSA. The V gene lost 4 bases and the J gene lost 5 bases, with 11 bases spanning the gap. The CDR3 is 13 residues long. The CDR3: CASSSYRETEAFF. The CDR3 region has the DNA TGTGCCAGCAGCTCTTACAGGGAAACTGAAGCTTTCTTT. Filled out from reference TRBV7-2 and TRBJ1-1, the complete variable domain reads GAGVSQSPSNKVTEKGKDVELRCDPISGHTALYWYRQSLGQGLEFLIYFQGNSAPDKSGLPSDRFSAERTGGSVSTLTIQRTQQEDSAVYLCASSSYRETEAFFGQGTRLTVV.

The chain links TRBV6-1 to TRBJ1-2; unclear D gene. This CDR3 is 16 amino acids long. Germline assignment: CDR1 MNHNS and CDR2 SASEGT. V was shortened by 2 bases and J by 5 bases, with 18 bases between the two germline ends. The CDR3 DNA follows: TGTGCCAGCAGTGAACCTGGAGTGGCGGTCCCTTATGGCTACACCTTC. Amino acids: CASSEPGVAVPYGYTF.

The chain uses TRBV28 and TRBJ1-2; TRBD1 is a possible D gene (5 bases). This CDR3 has 13 amino acids. V was pared by 7 bases and J by 6 bases, with 15 bases between. The germline gives CDR1 MDHEN, CDR2 SYDVKM. CDR3 in amino acids: CASTLGGSDGYTF. The CDR3 nucleotides read TGTGCCAGCACCTTGGGGGGATCAGATGGCTACACCTTC.

This clone was recorded only once. J is TRBJ2-7 and V is TRBV6-1; D ambiguous. V lost 2 bases and J lost 2, with 7 bases in between. Germline V lookup: CDR1 MNHNS, CDR2 SASEGT. The CDR3 length is 13 residues. The CDR3 protein is CASSESGAYEQYF. In DNA form, the CDR3 reads TGTGCCAGCAGTGAATCAGGAGCCTACGAGCAGTACTTC.

The V and J genes are TRBV27 and TRBJ1-4, with 8 positions matching TRBD1. The germline gives CDR1 MNHEY, CDR2 SMNVEV (reference sequence). The CDR3 is 17 residues long. J lost 5 bases, V lost 5 bases, and 13 bases had no gene match. The CDR3 region is CASSQTRTGKKNEKLFF. CDR3 DNA sequence: TGTGCCAGCAGTCAAACCCGGACAGGGAAGAAGAATGAAAAACTGTTTTTT.

This clone has just one count. The rearrangement uses TRBV4-3 and TRBJ2-3; 8 nucleotides agree with TRBD2. V was pared by 0 bases and J by 3 bases, with 8 bases of the junction left unmatched. Germline CDR1 reads LGHNA; CDR2 reads YSLEER. This CDR3 is built from 17 residues. The CDR3 region is CASSQDHSGIGTDTQYF. CDR3 DNA sequence: TGCGCCAGCAGCCAAGATCATAGCGGGATTGGTACAGATACGCAGTATTTT.

The genes are TRBV19 and TRBJ2-3; D gene uncertain. Germline V gene lookup returns CDR1 LNHDA and CDR2 SQIVND (reference sequence). Trimming took off 3 bases at V and 4 bases at J, with 14 bases between the two ends. This CDR3 region has 15 residues. Here the CDR3 DNA reads TGTGCCAGTAGTATTCGGCGAGATGGCGCAGATACGCAGTATTTT. Translated: CASSIRRDGADTQYF.

The gene calls are TRBV19 and TRBJ2-3; D perhaps matches TRBD1 (5 bases). CDR3 length equals 16 residues. CDR1 and CDR2 from the germline V gene are LNHDA and SQIVND (reference sequence). V was shortened by 2 bases and J by 1 base, with 13 bases between the two germline ends. CDR3 residues: CASSIRSGQGTDTQYF. The CDR3 DNA sequence: TGTGCCAGTAGTATAAGGTCAGGGCAGGGCACAGATACGCAGTATTTT.

The chain combines TRBV5-4 with TRBJ1-2, with TRBD1 matching over 9 bases. Germline V gene lookup returns CDR1 SGHNT and CDR2 YYREEE (reference sequence). This CDR3 comprises 13 residues. With V trimmed by 5 bases and J by 4 bases, 3 bases remained unmatched. The CDR3 nucleotides are TGTGCCAGCAGGGGGGACAGGGCCTATGGCTACACCTTC. It codes for CASRGDRAYGYTF.